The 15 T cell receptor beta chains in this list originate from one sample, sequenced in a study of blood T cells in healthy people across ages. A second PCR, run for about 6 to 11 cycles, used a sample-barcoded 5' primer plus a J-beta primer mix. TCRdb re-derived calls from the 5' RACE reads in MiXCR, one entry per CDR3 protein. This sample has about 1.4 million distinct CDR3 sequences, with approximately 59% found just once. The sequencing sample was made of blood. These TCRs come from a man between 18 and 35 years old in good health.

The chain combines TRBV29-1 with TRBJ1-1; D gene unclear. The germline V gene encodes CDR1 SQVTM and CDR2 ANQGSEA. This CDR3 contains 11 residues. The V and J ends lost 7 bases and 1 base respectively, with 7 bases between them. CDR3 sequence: CSATSNTEAFF. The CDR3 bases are TGCAGCGCGACATCGAACACTGAAGCTTTCTTT.

CDR3 bases: TGTGCCAGCAGTGCTCAGGGGATGGGCACAGATACGCAGTATTTT. Its translation: CASSAQGMGTDTQYF. The V call is TRBV6-4, the J call TRBJ2-3; maybe TRBD1 (6 bases). Trimming took off 4 bases at V and 1 base at J, with 12 bases between the two ends. This CDR3 region has 15 residues. Germline V gene lookup returns CDR1 MRHNA and CDR2 SNTAGT.

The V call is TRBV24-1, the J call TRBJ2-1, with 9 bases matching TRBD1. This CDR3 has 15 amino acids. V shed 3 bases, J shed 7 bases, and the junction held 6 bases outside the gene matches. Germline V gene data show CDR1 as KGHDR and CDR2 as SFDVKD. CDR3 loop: CATSDGTGRWNEQFF. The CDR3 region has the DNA TGTGCCACCAGTGATGGGACAGGGAGGTGGAATGAGCAGTTCTTC.

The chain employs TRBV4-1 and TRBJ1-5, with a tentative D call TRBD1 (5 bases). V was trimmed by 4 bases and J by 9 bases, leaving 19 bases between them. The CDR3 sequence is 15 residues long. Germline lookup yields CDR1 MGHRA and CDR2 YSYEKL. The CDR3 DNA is TGCGCCAGCAGCCCCGGGGAGGGGAGTTATGGGCCCCAGCATTTT. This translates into CASSPGEGSYGPQHF.

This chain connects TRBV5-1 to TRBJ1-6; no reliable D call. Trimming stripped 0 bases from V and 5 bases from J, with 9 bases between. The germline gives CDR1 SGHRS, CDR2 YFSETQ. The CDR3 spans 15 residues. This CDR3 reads CASSLVDGNNSPLHF. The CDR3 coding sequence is TGCGCCAGCAGCTTGGTGGACGGGAATAATTCACCCCTCCACTTT.

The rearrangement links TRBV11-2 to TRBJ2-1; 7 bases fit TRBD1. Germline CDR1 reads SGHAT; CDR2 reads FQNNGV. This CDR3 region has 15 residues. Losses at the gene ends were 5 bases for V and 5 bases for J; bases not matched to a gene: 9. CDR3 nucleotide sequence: TGTGCCAGCAGCCCTGGGACAGCTCTACACAATGAGCAGTTCTTC. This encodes CASSPGTALHNEQFF.

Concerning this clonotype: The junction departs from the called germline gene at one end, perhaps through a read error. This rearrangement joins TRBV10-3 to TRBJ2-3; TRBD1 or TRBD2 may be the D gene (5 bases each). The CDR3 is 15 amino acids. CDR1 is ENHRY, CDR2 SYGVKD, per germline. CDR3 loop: CAISGSVGETGTQYF. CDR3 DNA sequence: TGTGCCATCAGTGGTTCCGTGGGGGAAACAGGTACGCAGTATTTT.

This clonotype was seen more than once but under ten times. CDR3 region: CASSSAGAGQPQHF. Here the CDR3 DNA reads TGTGCCAGCAGTTCGGCAGGGGCAGGCCAGCCCCAGCATTTT. V and J are TRBV27 and TRBJ1-5, with D possibly TRBD1 on 6 matching bases. CDR1 MNHEY and CDR2 SMNVEV come from the germline V gene (reference sequence). This CDR3 contains 14 residues. V was pared by 4 bases and J by 7 bases, with 14 bases between.

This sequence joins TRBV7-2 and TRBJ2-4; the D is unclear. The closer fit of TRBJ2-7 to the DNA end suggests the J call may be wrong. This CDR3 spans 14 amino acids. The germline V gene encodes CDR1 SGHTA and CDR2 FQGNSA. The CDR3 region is CASSLAWGTYEQYF. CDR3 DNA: TGTGCCAGCAGCTTAGCTTGGGGAACCTACGAGCAGTACTTC.

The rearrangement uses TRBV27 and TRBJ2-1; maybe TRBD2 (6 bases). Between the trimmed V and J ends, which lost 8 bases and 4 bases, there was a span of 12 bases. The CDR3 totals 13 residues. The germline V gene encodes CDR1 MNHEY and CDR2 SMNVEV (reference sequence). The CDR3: CASSGGVYNEQFF. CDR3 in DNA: TGTGCCAGCTCCGGCGGGGTGTACAATGAGCAGTTCTTC.

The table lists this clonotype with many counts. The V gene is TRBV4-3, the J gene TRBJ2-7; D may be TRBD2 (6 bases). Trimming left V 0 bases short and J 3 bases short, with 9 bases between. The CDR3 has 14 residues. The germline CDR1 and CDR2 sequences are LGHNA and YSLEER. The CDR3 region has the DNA TGCGCCAGCAGCCAAGATGCCGGGGGCTACGAGCAGTACTTC. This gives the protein CASSQDAGGYEQYF.

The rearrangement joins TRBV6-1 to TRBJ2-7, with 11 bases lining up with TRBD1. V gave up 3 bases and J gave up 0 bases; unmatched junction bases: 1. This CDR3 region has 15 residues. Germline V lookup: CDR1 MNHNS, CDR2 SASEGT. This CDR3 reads CASSEGTGGSYEQYF. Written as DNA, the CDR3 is TGTGCCAGCAGTGAGGGGACAGGGGGCTCCTACGAGCAGTACTTC.

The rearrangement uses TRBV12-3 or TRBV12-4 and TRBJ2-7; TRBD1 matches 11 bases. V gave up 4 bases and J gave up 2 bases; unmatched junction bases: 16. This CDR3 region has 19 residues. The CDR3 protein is CASSSSGSFGTGGTYEQYF. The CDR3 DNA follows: TGTGCCAGCAGTTCTTCAGGCTCCTTTGGGACAGGGGGAACCTACGAGCAGTACTTC.

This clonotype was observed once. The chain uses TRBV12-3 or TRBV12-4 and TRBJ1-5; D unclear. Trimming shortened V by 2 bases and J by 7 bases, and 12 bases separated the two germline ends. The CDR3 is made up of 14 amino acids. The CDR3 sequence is CASSLRVTDQPQHF. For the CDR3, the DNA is TGTGCCAGCAGTTTACGGGTGACCGACCAGCCCCAGCATTTT.

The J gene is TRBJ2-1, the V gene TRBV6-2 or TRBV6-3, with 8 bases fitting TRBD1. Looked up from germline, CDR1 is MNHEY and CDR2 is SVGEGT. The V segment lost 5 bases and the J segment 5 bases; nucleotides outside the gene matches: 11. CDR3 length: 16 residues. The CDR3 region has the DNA TGTGCCAGCAGTAACGACAGGGGCGCCCCCAACAATGAGCAGTTCTTC. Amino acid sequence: CASSNDRGAPNNEQFF.